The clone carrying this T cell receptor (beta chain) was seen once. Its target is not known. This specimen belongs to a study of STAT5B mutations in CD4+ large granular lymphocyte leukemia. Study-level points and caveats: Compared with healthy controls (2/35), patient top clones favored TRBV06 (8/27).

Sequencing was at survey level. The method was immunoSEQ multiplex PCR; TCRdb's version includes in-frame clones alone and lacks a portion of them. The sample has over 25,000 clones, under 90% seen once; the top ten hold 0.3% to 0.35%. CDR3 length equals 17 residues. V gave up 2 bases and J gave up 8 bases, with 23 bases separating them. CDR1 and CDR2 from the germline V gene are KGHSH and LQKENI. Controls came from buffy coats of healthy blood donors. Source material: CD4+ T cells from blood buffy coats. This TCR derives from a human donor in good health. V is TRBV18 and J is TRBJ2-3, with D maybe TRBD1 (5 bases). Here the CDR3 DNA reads TGTGCCAGCTCACCAATTCAGGACAACACAGCACATGGTACGCAGTATTTT. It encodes CASSPIQDNTAHGTQYF.